The 2 T cell receptor beta chains given below trace back to one sample, sequenced in a study of blood T cells in healthy people across ages. It was with a sample-barcoded 5' primer and a J-beta primer mix that a second PCR of about 7 to 12 cycles was run. MiXCR was run by TCRdb on the 5' RACE reads, yielding one entry per CDR3 protein. The profile shows fewer than 900,000 distinct CDR3 sequences, 35% to 40% of them singletons. The sequencing sample was made of blood. The origin of the receptors is a man aged 18 to 29 in good health.

The V and J genes are TRBV20-1 and TRBJ1-2; 7 bases line up with TRBD1. This CDR3 has 15 residues. Germline values: CDR1 DFQATT, CDR2 SNEGSKA (reference sequence). V shed 3 bases, J shed 2 bases, and the junction held 9 bases outside the gene matches. CDR3 in amino acids: CSASGGPTGNYGYTF. The CDR3 region has the DNA TGCAGTGCTAGCGGGGGTCCGACAGGGAACTATGGCTACACCTTC.

This clonotype was detected once. V usage is TRBV4-1 and J usage is TRBJ1-6, with 7 nucleotides matching TRBD1. Germline assignment: CDR1 MGHRA and CDR2 YSYEKL. The V gene end was trimmed by 2 bases and the J gene end by 4 bases; junction bases not matched to a gene: 5. The CDR3 contains 16 residues. The CDR3: CASSQPMGQYNSPLHF. In DNA form, the CDR3 reads TGCGCCAGCAGCCAACCAATGGGACAGTATAATTCACCCCTCCACTTT.